The 19 T cell receptor beta chains in this list originate from one sample, sequenced in a study of CD8+ T cells in alopecia areata. RNA extraction was followed by reverse transcription into cDNA, which acted as the sequencing template. Assay used: immunoSEQ multiplex PCR; TCRdb lists only in-frame clones, some missing. The sample consists of some 100,000 clones, around two fifths of them appearing once. Source material: CD4+ T cells sorted from blood. The receptors stem from a human donor with alopecia areata.

This clone occurred a few times. DNA for the CDR3: TGTGCCTGGAGTGTCACCCAAGAGACCCAGTACTTC. Encoded protein: CAWSVTQETQYF. This chain links TRBV30 with TRBJ2-5; D gene uncertain. This CDR3 is 12 amino acids long. Looked up from germline, CDR1 is GTSNPN and CDR2 is SVGIG (reference sequence). With 0 bases removed from V and 1 base from J, the gap between germline ends came to 3 bases. Full variable domain (remainder filled in from reference TRBV30 and TRBJ2-5): SQTIHQWPATLVQPVGSPLSLECTVEGTSNPNLYWYRQAAGRGLQLLFYSVGIGQISSEVPQNLSASRPQDRQFILSSKKLLLSDSGFYLCAWSVTQETQYFGPGTRLLVL.

V gene TRBV4-2 combines with J gene TRBJ2-5, with D possibly TRBD2 on 5 matching bases. V was pared by 4 bases and J by 5 bases, with 17 bases between. CDR1 LGHNA and CDR2 YNFKEQ come from the germline V gene. The CDR3 has 15 residues. The CDR3 DNA sequence: TGTGCCAGCAGCCTCGGATACGGGGTCTTGGAGACCCAGTACTTC. Encoded protein: CASSLGYGVLETQYF.

The J gene is TRBJ1-2, the V gene TRBV27; no clear D gene. This CDR3 has 16 amino acids. CDR1 MNHEY and CDR2 SMNVEV come from the germline V gene (reference sequence). Trimming pared 6 bases from V and 0 bases from J, leaving 17 bases between. The CDR3 DNA reads as TGTGCCAGCAGGCCCGGGGTTGGGGAAGCTAACTATGGCTACACCTTC. Its protein product is CASRPGVGEANYGYTF.

This clone was recorded a few times. V usage is TRBV29-1 and J usage is TRBJ2-1; possible D gene TRBD1, 5 bases. The CDR3 runs to 14 residues. The germline V gene has CDR1 SQVTM and CDR2 ANQGSEA. V lost 3 bases, J lost 5 bases, and 14 bases lay in between. CDR3: CSVEGPPLHNEQFF. The CDR3 DNA is TGCAGCGTTGAGGGGCCCCCCCTTCACAATGAGCAGTTCTTC.

The CDR3 DNA reads TGTGCCAGCAGCTTAGGGGGAGGCGGGAAGATCTACGAGCAGTACTTC. It is translated as CASSLGGGGKIYEQYF. The V call is TRBV7-2, the J call TRBJ2-7; D is possibly TRBD2 (6 bases). V lost 1 base to trimming and J lost 3 bases, with 16 bases between them. The CDR3 contains 16 residues. From germline, CDR1 is SGHTA and CDR2 FQGNSA. Full variable domain (missing parts from reference TRBV7-2 and TRBJ2-7): GAGVSQSPSNKVTEKGKDVELRCDPISGHTALYWYRQSLGQGLEFLIYFQGNSAPDKSGLPSDRFSAERTGGSVSTLTIQRTQQEDSAVYLCASSLGGGGKIYEQYFGPGTRLTVT.

CDR3 nucleotide sequence: TGTGCCAGCAGCTGGGGACAGGGAACCAATCAGCCCCAGCATTTT. It codes for CASSWGQGTNQPQHF. The chain uses TRBV5-6 and TRBJ1-5, with TRBD1 matching 9 bases. The CDR3 spans 15 residues. The germline V gene has CDR1 SGHDT and CDR2 YYEEEE. V dropped 3 bases and J dropped 3; count of bases not matched to a gene: 4.

The V call is TRBV29-1, the J call TRBJ2-7, with TRBD2 identical over 9 bases. Germline V gene data show CDR1 as SQVTM and CDR2 as ANQGSEA. The J segment lost 6 bases and the V segment lost 2 bases, leaving 8 bases of the junction unmatched. This CDR3 comprises 14 residues. The CDR3 DNA reads as TGCAGCGTTGAATTGCGGGGGGGAATGGGCGAGCAGTACTTC. As protein: CSVELRGGMGEQYF.

The table lists this clone with a few counts. The chain couples TRBV14 to TRBJ2-3; D might be TRBD2 (5 bases). Between the trimmed V and J ends, which lost 5 bases and 5 bases, there was a span of 11 bases. This CDR3 has 13 amino acids. Germline CDR1 SGHDN, CDR2 FVKESK. CDR3 sequence (DNA): TGTGCCAGCAGCACCCGGGAACTAGATACGCAGTATTTT. This sequence encodes CASSTRELDTQYF.

The chain couples TRBV28 to TRBJ1-5; weak D call: TRBD1 (5 bases). CDR1 is MDHEN, CDR2 SYDVKM, per germline. V gave up 5 bases and J gave up 2 bases, with 7 bases separating them. The CDR3 spans 13 residues. The CDR3 region has the DNA TGTGCCAGCAGTCGACAGCGCAATCAGCCCCAGCATTTT. It encodes CASSRQRNQPQHF.

V usage is TRBV29-1 and J usage is TRBJ2-1; the D is unclear. Trimming stripped 6 bases from V and 3 bases from J, with 12 bases between. The CDR3 covers 13 residues. Germline lookup yields CDR1 SQVTM and CDR2 ANQGSEA. The CDR3 DNA follows: TGCAGCGTCCGCCATCGAGACTACAATGAGCAGTTCTTC. This translates into CSVRHRDYNEQFF.

The chain joins TRBV9 to TRBJ2-4; D is undetermined. Per the germline V gene, CDR1 is SGDLS and CDR2 is YYNGEE. V lost 6 bases and J 0 bases, leaving 19 bases between the germline ends. The CDR3 totals 17 residues. The CDR3 DNA sequence: TGTGCCAGCATTAACGGTGTGTTCAGCCTAGCCAAAAACATTCAGTACTTC. This gives the protein CASINGVFSLAKNIQYF.

This clone appeared once. The rearrangement uses TRBV11-3 and TRBJ2-6; D uncertain. CDR3 length: 17 amino acids. Germline CDR1 SGHNT, CDR2 YENEEA. The V gene lost 3 bases and the J gene lost 0 bases, with 12 bases spanning the gap. The CDR3 coding sequence is TGTGCCAGCAGCTTGGCCGGGCCTAGCTCTGGGGCCAACGTCCTGACTTTC. Amino acid sequence: CASSLAGPSSGANVLTF.

In DNA, the CDR3 is TGTGCCAGCTCACCACGCAGGGAAGATGGCTACACCTTC. Amino acid sequence: CASSPRREDGYTF. The rearrangement uses TRBV18 and TRBJ1-2; D might be TRBD1 (5 bases). Trimming left V 1 base short and J 6 bases short, with 9 bases between. Per the germline V gene, CDR1 is KGHSH and CDR2 is LQKENI. This CDR3 contains 13 residues.

This clone has only a few counts. V usage is TRBV7-9 and J usage is TRBJ2-5; 9 bases match TRBD1. Per the germline V gene, CDR1 is SEHNR and CDR2 is FQNEAQ (reference sequence). The CDR3 consists of 16 residues. J lost 7 bases, V lost 5 bases, and 14 bases had no gene match. CDR3 amino acids: CASSPRTGDGVRTQYF. CDR3 bases: TGTGCCAGCAGCCCCAGGACAGGGGATGGCGTGCGGACCCAGTACTTC.

The chain has TRBV19 and TRBJ2-1, with D unresolved. The germline CDR1 and CDR2 sequences are LNHDA and SQIVND (reference sequence). The CDR3 has 14 amino acids. Trimming stripped 4 bases from V and 3 bases from J, with 10 bases between. The CDR3 DNA follows: TGTGCCAGTAGTACATCTCTTCTCTACAATGAGCAGTTCTTC. Its translation: CASSTSLLYNEQFF.

The chain uses TRBV29-1 and TRBJ2-3; 9 nucleotides line up with TRBD1. The CDR3 totals 14 residues. V shed 6 bases and J 6 bases; nucleotides not matched to a gene: 10. Germline lookup yields CDR1 SQVTM and CDR2 ANQGSEA. The CDR3 bases are TGCAGCGTCGCAAGGAGGACAGGGGCGGATACGCAGTATTTT. Translation: CSVARRTGADTQYF.

The chain is built from TRBV30 and TRBJ2-7; D remains unclear. The CDR3 has 12 amino acids. The V end lost 2 bases, the J end lost 0 bases, and 5 bases lay between the germline ends. Germline V gene sequence: CDR1 GTSNPN, CDR2 SVGIG (reference sequence). CDR3: CAWSLSSYEQYF. CDR3 nucleotide sequence: TGTGCCTGGAGTTTAAGCTCCTACGAGCAGTACTTC.

This clone was seen once. The genes are TRBV5-4 and TRBJ2-5; 8 nucleotides agree with TRBD2. Germline V gives CDR1 SGHNT, CDR2 YYREEE (reference sequence). V dropped 4 bases and J dropped 2; count of bases not matched to a gene: 7. The CDR3 totals 15 residues. The CDR3 sequence: CASSPRIAGQETQYF. The CDR3 DNA reads TGTGCCAGCAGCCCGAGGATAGCGGGGCAAGAGACCCAGTACTTC.

The gene calls are TRBV28 and TRBJ2-7; D gene uncertain. The CDR3 sequence is 14 residues long. The V and J ends lost 2 bases and 0 bases respectively, with 8 bases between them. The germline CDR1 and CDR2 sequences are MDHEN and SYDVKM. The CDR3 nucleotides read TGTGCCAGCAGTTTAGCAGGATACTCCTACGAGCAGTACTTC. Its translation: CASSLAGYSYEQYF.